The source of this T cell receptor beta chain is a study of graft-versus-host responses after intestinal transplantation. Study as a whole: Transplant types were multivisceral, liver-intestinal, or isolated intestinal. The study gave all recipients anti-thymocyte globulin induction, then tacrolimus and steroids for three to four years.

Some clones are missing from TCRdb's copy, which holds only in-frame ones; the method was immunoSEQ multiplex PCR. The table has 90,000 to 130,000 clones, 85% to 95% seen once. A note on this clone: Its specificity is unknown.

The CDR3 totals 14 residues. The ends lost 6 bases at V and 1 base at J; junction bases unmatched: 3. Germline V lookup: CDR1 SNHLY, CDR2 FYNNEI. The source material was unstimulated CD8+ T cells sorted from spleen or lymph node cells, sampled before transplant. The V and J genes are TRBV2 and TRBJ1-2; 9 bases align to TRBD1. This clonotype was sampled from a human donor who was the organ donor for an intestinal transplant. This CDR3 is CASSADRGNYGYTF. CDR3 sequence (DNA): TGTGCCAGCAGCGCGGACAGGGGTAACTATGGCTACACCTTC.